This TCR beta chain was recorded in a study of post-analysis software for immune sequencing data. Unique molecular identifiers had been added to the TCR beta cDNA libraries. MiXCR was run by TCRdb on the PCR reads, yielding one entry per CDR3 protein. This sample has hundreds of thousands of distinct CDR3 sequences, with roughly 27% found just once. Worth noting for this clonotype: Antigen specificity is unknown.

Study-wide points: Multiple sclerosis patients showed significantly lower normalized Chao1 diversity than controls did. In patients, about 5 TRBV segments were more frequent than in controls, with TRBV5-6, TRBV5-1 and TRBV20-1 among them.

CDR3 length: 17 amino acids. The germline gives CDR1 SGHAT, CDR2 FQNNGV. V lost 0 bases, J lost 1 base, and 5 bases stayed unmatched. The rearrangement joins TRBV11-2 to TRBJ2-3; 9 bases align to TRBD2. Sequenced sample: blood. The clonotype originates from a girl aged 5 to 17 with multiple sclerosis. The CDR3 region is CASSLDRRGGGTDTQYF. The CDR3 DNA reads TGTGCCAGCAGCTTAGACCGGCGGGGGGGCGGCACAGATACGCAGTATTTT.